The present TCR beta chain was sequenced within a study of CD8 T cells in ankylosing spondylitis. V gave up 1 base and J gave up 6 bases; unmatched junction bases: 5. CDR1 and CDR2 from the germline V gene are SGHRS and YFSETQ. This CDR3 contains 14 residues. Study outcomes and limitations: Reports of some motif variants in reactive arthritis synovial fluid and blood predate this one. A motif of under ten highly homologous TCR beta variants was seen as apparently characteristic of ankylosing spondylitis blood. CD8+ by phenotype, disease-linked clones were relatively rare in peripheral blood. Clones linked to disease were reported to show significant enrichment in matched ankylosing spondylitis synovial fluid.

Quantitative 5'-RACE with molecular barcodes generated TCR beta libraries. Each CDR3 protein gets one entry after TCRdb re-called the 5' RACE reads with MiXCR. The profile shows a few hundred thousand distinct CDR3 sequences, 7.5% to 9% of them singletons. A remark on this clonotype: Its antigen remains unidentified.

The origin of this receptor is a male donor with ankylosing spondylitis. The specimen was blood, either unsorted or a sorted T cell fraction (not recorded which). The chain combines TRBV5-1 with TRBJ2-7; 9 bases match TRBD1. The CDR3 spells CASSLPGQGAEQYF. In DNA, the CDR3 is TGCGCCAGCAGCTTGCCGGGACAGGGCGCCGAGCAGTACTTC.